This T cell receptor beta chain was captured in a study of cytomegalovirus exposure and HLA in healthy donors. Unmatched junction bases numbered 12, after V lost 5 bases and J lost 2 bases. The CDR3 runs to 18 residues. Germline CDR1 reads LNHNV; CDR2 reads YYDKDF (reference sequence). In this sample, this clone turned up a few times. 60 Vbeta and 13 Jbeta primers were used in PCR. Sequencing used immunoSEQ multiplex PCR; TCRdb keeps in-frame clones, though not all of them. The sample records about 150,000 clones, around 65% being singletons. V is TRBV15 and J is TRBJ2-1; 10 bases map to TRBD1. Material: PBMCs. The sequence derives from a woman aged 25 to 39 in good health and CMV-seropositive. The CDR3 region has the DNA TGTGCCACCAGCCCGCGGCCAATTGGACAGGGGGCCTACAATGAGCAGTTCTTC. Amino acids: CATSPRPIGQGAYNEQFF.